The 30 T cell receptor beta chains below come from one sample, sequenced in a study of control samples from healthy donors and cancer patients. Method: immunoSEQ multiplex PCR; TCRdb's copy keeps in-frame clones and lacks some. The sample contains over 80,000 clones, around 80% of which appear only once. Sequencing was done on a sample of blood. All receptors come from a woman in her twenties or thirties in good health.

As for this clone: One end of the junction fails to match germline, which may point to a read error. The chain carries TRBV6-1 and TRBJ2-7; D may be TRBD1 (6 bases). Looked up from germline, CDR1 is MNHNS and CDR2 is SASEGT. This CDR3 comprises 13 residues. The CDR3 here is CASSEITGTLTHF. In nucleotides, the CDR3 is TGTGCCAGCAGTGAGATCACCGGGACATTAACGCACTTC.

V gene TRBV5-1 combines with J gene TRBJ2-5; D call uncertain. Trimming removed 0 bases at V and 5 bases at J, with 14 bases between. Germline V gene lookup returns CDR1 SGHRS and CDR2 YFSETQ. This CDR3 contains 15 residues. The CDR3 bases are TGCGCCAGCAGCTTGGAGCTCCCCTCGAGGGAGACCCAGTACTTC. Translated: CASSLELPSRETQYF.

This clone was seen more than once but under ten times. The chain uses TRBV24-1 and TRBJ2-1; D assignment may be TRBD1 or TRBD2 (5 bases each). From germline, CDR1 is KGHDR and CDR2 SFDVKD. V gave up 5 bases and J gave up 8 bases, with 18 bases separating them. The CDR3 totals 15 residues. The CDR3 coding sequence is TGTGCCACCAGTGTTGCCGGGACCACTAAAGATGAGCAGTTCTTC. It codes for CATSVAGTTKDEQFF.

As concerns this clone: This sample also contains other DNA sequences that code for the same CDR3. V gene TRBV5-1 combines with J gene TRBJ2-2, with D perhaps TRBD2 (6 bases). Germline loops: CDR1 SGHRS, CDR2 YFSETQ. This CDR3 contains 15 residues. With 4 bases removed from V and 3 bases from J, the gap between germline ends came to 13 bases. The CDR3 spells CASSMGGRDTGELFF. The CDR3 DNA reads TGCGCCAGCAGCATGGGGGGTCGGGACACCGGGGAGCTGTTTTTT.

CDR3 sequence (DNA): TGTGCCAGCAGGTTAGCGGGGGATAGCTCCTACGAGCAGTACTTC. Amino acids: CASRLAGDSSYEQYF. The V and J genes are TRBV6-5 and TRBJ2-7, with 9 bases matching TRBD2. J lost 0 bases, V lost 6 bases, and 6 bases had no gene match. The CDR3 consists of 15 residues. Germline CDR1 reads MNHEY; CDR2 reads SVGAGI.

This clone was detected once. The chain joins TRBV7-6 to TRBJ1-1, with 8 nucleotides matching TRBD1. The J segment lost 0 bases and the V segment lost 4 bases, leaving 10 bases of the junction unmatched. There are 17 residues in the CDR3. The germline V gene has CDR1 SGHVS and CDR2 FNYEAQ. For the CDR3, the DNA is TGTGCCAGCAGCTCACTACCCCCGACAGGGGTGAACACTGAAGCTTTCTTT. This sequence encodes CASSSLPPTGVNTEAFF.

This clone was detected ten times or more. This chain uses TRBV14 with TRBJ1-2; 7 bases agree with TRBD1. Germline-derived CDR1 and CDR2 are SGHDN and FVKESK. The length of the CDR3 is 15 residues. The J segment lost 4 bases and the V segment lost 1 base, leaving 6 bases of the junction unmatched. CDR3 in DNA: TGTGCCAGCAGCCAAGGACAGGGACGGAGCTATGGCTACACCTTC. Translated: CASSQGQGRSYGYTF.

The chain combines TRBV5-1 with TRBJ1-1, with D hard to call. Germline values: CDR1 SGHRS, CDR2 YFSETQ. The CDR3 consists of 14 residues. Trimming took off 0 bases at V and 3 bases at J, with 9 bases between the two ends. The CDR3 spells CASSLGQVYTEAFF. The CDR3 DNA sequence: TGCGCCAGCAGCTTGGGGCAGGTATACACTGAAGCTTTCTTT.

The V call is TRBV19, the J call TRBJ2-3; a weak D match, TRBD2 (6 bases). The V end was cut by 10 bases, the J end by 5 bases, with 22 bases between. The germline V gene encodes CDR1 LNHDA and CDR2 SQIVND (reference sequence). The CDR3 runs 15 residues. The CDR3 region is CATGRAGLGGDTQYF. CDR3 bases: TGTGCCACCGGGCGGGCGGGCCTCGGGGGAGATACGCAGTATTTT.

The rearrangement joins TRBV19 to TRBJ2-1; maybe TRBD2 (5 bases). The ends were cut back, 5 bases at V and 4 bases at J, with 9 bases in the middle. The CDR3 consists of 13 residues. Germline V gene sequence: CDR1 LNHDA, CDR2 SQIVND (reference sequence). The chain's CDR3 is CASSLGNYNEQFF. The CDR3 DNA follows: TGTGCCAGTAGTCTCGGGAATTACAATGAGCAGTTCTTC.

In its sample, this clone was seen once. The chain carries TRBV7-2 and TRBJ2-1; 10 bases fit TRBD2. Unmatched junction bases numbered 8, after V lost 6 bases and J lost 3 bases. CDR1 is SGHTA, CDR2 FQGNSA, per germline. This CDR3 region has 16 residues. CDR3 sequence (DNA): TGTGCCAGCAGTCGGAGCGGGGGGGCAGGCTACAATGAGCAGTTCTTC. Amino acid sequence: CASSRSGGAGYNEQFF.

This sequence joins TRBV4-3 and TRBJ1-3, with unresolved D. Deletions cut 1 base from V and 0 bases from J, with 7 bases between. Per germline, CDR1 LGHNA and CDR2 YSLEER. CDR3 size: 15 residues. The CDR3, as DNA: TGCGCCAGCAGCCAAGTGGTGGACTCTGGAAACACCATATATTTT. It encodes CASSQVVDSGNTIYF.

The rearrangement joins TRBV27 to TRBJ2-2; D is uncertain. Per germline, CDR1 MNHEY and CDR2 SMNVEV (reference sequence). The V end lost 0 bases, the J end lost 0 bases, and 11 bases lay between the germline ends. The CDR3 extends over 17 amino acids. The DNA of the CDR3 is TGTGCCAGCAGTTTATCGCCGGACGGCGCGAACACCGGGGAGCTGTTTTTT. Protein: CASSLSPDGANTGELFF.

This clone turned up a few times. The rearrangement uses TRBV12-5 and TRBJ2-2; D is unclear. The germline V gene encodes CDR1 LGHNT and CDR2 FRNRAP. This CDR3 region has 17 residues. V lost 0 bases to trimming and J lost 2 bases, with 13 bases between them. CDR3 loop: CASGLVPGGVNTGELFF. For the CDR3, the DNA is TGTGCTAGTGGTTTGGTGCCAGGCGGAGTCAACACCGGGGAGCTGTTTTTT.

CDR3: CASTGYFGSPLHF. CDR3 sequence (DNA): TGTGCCAGCACAGGGTACTTCGGTTCACCCCTCCACTTT. This chain uses TRBV6-5 with TRBJ1-6; possible D gene TRBD1, 5 bases. In germline, CDR1 is MNHEY, CDR2 SVGAGI. The CDR3 consists of 13 residues. Trimming left V 7 bases short and J 9 bases short, with 13 bases between.

The chain uses TRBV21-1 and TRBJ1-6. TRBV21-1 is marked as a pseudogene. This CDR3 spans 16 amino acids. The CDR3 spells CASSKRAYSYNSPLHF. CDR3 coding DNA: TGTGCCAGCAGCAAACGGGCATACTCCTATAATTCACCCCTCCACTTT.

This chain links TRBV10-2 with TRBJ1-2; D is undetermined. Deletions cut 4 bases from V and 1 base from J, with 10 bases between. Germline V gene data show CDR1 as WSHSY and CDR2 as SAAADI. The CDR3 contains 14 residues. The CDR3 loop is CASSGRSDNYGYTF. Here the CDR3 DNA reads TGCGCCAGCAGTGGACGGTCAGATAACTATGGCTACACCTTC.

This clone was counted only a few times. This chain connects TRBV11-2 to TRBJ2-2; perhaps TRBD2 as D (5 bases). Per the germline V gene, CDR1 is SGHAT and CDR2 is FQNNGV. Trimming shortened V by 2 bases and J by 6 bases, and 10 bases separated the two germline ends. The CDR3 is 14 amino acids. The DNA of the CDR3 is TGTGCCAGCAGCTTAAGAGGGCTCCCCGGGGAGCTGTTTTTT. Translation: CASSLRGLPGELFF.

This chain uses TRBV4-2 with TRBJ1-4; 7 bases line up with TRBD1. The germline CDR1 and CDR2 sequences are LGHNA and YNFKEQ. This CDR3 is 16 amino acids long. V lost 0 bases to trimming and J lost 8 bases; unmatched junction nucleotides: 9. This chain's CDR3 is CASSQDGQGQWEKLFF. In DNA form, the CDR3 reads TGTGCCAGCAGCCAAGATGGGCAGGGACAGTGGGAAAAACTGTTTTTT.

This chain joins TRBV11-2 and TRBJ2-1; TRBD2 agrees at 7 bases. J lost 0 bases, V lost 5 bases, and 4 bases had no gene match. The CDR3 is 15 residues long. Germline V CDR1 and CDR2: SGHAT, FQNNGV. CDR3 residues: CASSTRTSSYNEQFF. CDR3 coding DNA: TGTGCCAGCAGCACAAGGACTAGCTCCTACAATGAGCAGTTCTTC.

The rearrangement links TRBV7-8 to TRBJ1-4; D may be TRBD1 (6 bases). The ends were cut back, 1 base at V and 7 bases at J, with 16 bases in the middle. Per germline, CDR1 SGHVS and CDR2 FQNEAQ. The CDR3 runs 16 residues. The CDR3 here is CASSLERGGLAEKLFF. CDR3 coding DNA: TGTGCCAGCAGCTTAGAAAGAGGGGGGCTGGCTGAAAAACTGTTTTTT.

The rearrangement links TRBV11-2 to TRBJ2-7, with a tentative D call TRBD1 (5 bases). This CDR3 spans 14 amino acids. Trimming took 5 bases from V and 7 from J, leaving 18 bases between them. Looked up from germline, CDR1 is SGHAT and CDR2 is FQNNGV. CDR3 in DNA: TGTGCCAGCAGCATCCAACCCACAAGGGGAGAGCAGTACTTC. It codes for CASSIQPTRGEQYF.

V and J are TRBV13 and TRBJ2-1; 7 bases agree with TRBD1. V was clipped by 0 bases and J by 0 bases; unmatched bases: 2. Germline V CDR1 and CDR2: PRHDT, FYEKMQ (reference sequence). There are 16 residues in the CDR3. Here the CDR3 DNA reads TGTGCCAGCAGCTTAGGGTGGGACAGCTCCTACAATGAGCAGTTCTTC. Translated, it gives CASSLGWDSSYNEQFF.

The chain has TRBV30 and TRBJ2-7, with D uncertain. Trimming took off 0 bases at V and 2 bases at J, with 11 bases between the two ends. This CDR3 has 14 amino acids. Germline V gene data show CDR1 as GTSNPN and CDR2 as SVGIG (reference sequence). Written as DNA, the CDR3 is TGTGCCTGGAGTGTACGACGGGCGACCTACGAGCAGTACTTC. It translates to CAWSVRRATYEQYF.

This chain links TRBV7-8 with TRBJ1-2, with D possibly matching TRBD1 (5 bases). In germline, CDR1 is SGHVS, CDR2 FQNEAQ. Trimming left V 1 base short and J 4 bases short, with 10 bases between. The CDR3 covers 14 residues. CDR3 bases: TGTGCCAGCAGCTTAGTGGTGGGGGGCTATGGCTACACCTTC. It encodes CASSLVVGGYGYTF.

This chain links TRBV29-1 with TRBJ1-2, with D unresolved. V lost 4 bases, J lost 6 bases, and 12 bases lay in between. CDR3 size: 12 residues. In germline, CDR1 is SQVTM, CDR2 ANQGSEA. The CDR3 region is CSVGGAFDGYTF. The CDR3 DNA is TGCAGCGTTGGCGGTGCTTTTGATGGCTACACCTTC.

The V and J genes are TRBV29-1 and TRBJ1-2, with 8 positions matching TRBD1. CDR3 length: 14 residues. The V segment lost 4 bases and the J segment 6 bases; nucleotides outside the gene matches: 10. Germline V gives CDR1 SQVTM, CDR2 ANQGSEA. CDR3 region: CSVAGQGRIDGYTF. In nucleotides, the CDR3 is TGCAGCGTTGCAGGACAGGGACGAATTGATGGCTACACCTTC.

This clone was seen more than once but under ten times. This sequence joins TRBV5-6 and TRBJ1-6; the match to TRBD1 covers 7 bases. Trimming cost V 2 bases and J 0 bases; bases outside gene matches: 2. The CDR3 contains 16 residues. Germline assignment: CDR1 SGHDT and CDR2 YYEEEE. DNA of the CDR3: TGTGCCAGCAGCTTCCCAGGGGGCTCCTATAATTCACCCCTCCACTTT. It is translated as CASSFPGGSYNSPLHF.

This clone was recorded only once. The chain employs TRBV10-3 and TRBJ2-7, with 8 bases identical to TRBD1. Germline trimming cut 6 bases from V and 3 bases from J; bases unmatched to any gene: 4. CDR1 is ENHRY and CDR2 is SYGVKD in the germline V gene. This CDR3 spans 13 amino acids. CDR3 amino acids: CAIRDRENYEQYF. The CDR3 DNA reads TGTGCCATCAGGGACAGGGAGAACTACGAGCAGTACTTC.

This chain joins TRBV5-4 and TRBJ2-7; maybe TRBD2 (6 bases). Trimming removed 4 bases at V and 5 bases at J, with 16 bases between. This CDR3 contains 14 residues. Germline-derived CDR1 and CDR2 are SGHNT and YYREEE (reference sequence). CDR3 coding DNA: TGTGCCAGCAGCCCCCAAGGAGGGGTTCACGAGCAGTACTTC. Amino acids: CASSPQGGVHEQYF.